Listed below are T cell receptor beta chains from one sample, sequenced in a study of T cell responses to AZD1222 COVID-19 vaccine. TCRdb's table, derived via immunoSEQ multiplex PCR, lists solely in-frame clones and lacks some. The sample has around 150,000 clones, about 93% seen once. Sequencing was performed on peripheral blood, taken 28 days after the second AZD1222 dose. The receptor set was obtained from an adult who received the AZD1222 COVID-19 vaccine. Each CDR3 is given with its conserved first and last residue. Fields, in order: D gene, V gene, CDR3 length, J gene, clone size, CDR3 DNA, CDR3 protein. A D gene is named only where the DNA matches it firmly. The size field is filled for only some rows; it gives once, few, many or a size class.

d_call: TRBD2; v_call: TRBV6-5; cdr3_length: 14; j_call: TRBJ2-3; clone_size: NA; cdr3_nt: TGTGCCAGCTCCGGGACTAGCGGCACAGATACGCAGTATTTT; cdr3_aa: CASSGTSGTDTQYF
d_call: TRBD1; v_call: TRBV25-1; cdr3_length: 15; j_call: TRBJ1-1; clone_size: NA; cdr3_nt: TGTGCCAGCAGTGAACCGGGACAGAAGAACACTGAAGCTTTCTTT; cdr3_aa: CASSEPGQKNTEAFF
d_call: NA; v_call: TRBV6-1; cdr3_length: 15; j_call: TRBJ2-5; clone_size: NA; cdr3_nt: TGTGCCAGCAGTGAAGCGGCGCGGATAATGGAGACCCAGTACTTC; cdr3_aa: CASSEAARIMETQYF
d_call: NA; v_call: TRBV20-1; cdr3_length: 11; j_call: TRBJ2-1; clone_size: NA; cdr3_nt: TGCAGTGCTAGCGGGAGTAATGAGCAGTTCTTC; cdr3_aa: CSASGSNEQFF
d_call: TRBD2; v_call: TRBV6-4; cdr3_length: 15; j_call: TRBJ2-1; clone_size: medium-sized; cdr3_nt: TGTGCCAGCAGTACCGGGACTAGCGGCGAAAATGAGCAGTTCTTC; cdr3_aa: CASSTGTSGENEQFF
d_call: NA; v_call: TRBV18; cdr3_length: 13; j_call: TRBJ2-7; clone_size: NA; cdr3_nt: TGTGCCAGCTCACGTTCGGACTCCTACGAGCAGTACTTC; cdr3_aa: CASSRSDSYEQYF
d_call: NA; v_call: TRBV2; cdr3_length: 13; j_call: TRBJ2-7; clone_size: once; cdr3_nt: TGTGCCCTCCGGCCGCAGGGGTCCTACGAGCAGTACTTC; cdr3_aa: CALRPQGSYEQYF
d_call: TRBD2; v_call: TRBV11-2; cdr3_length: 15; j_call: TRBJ2-1; clone_size: NA; cdr3_nt: TGTGCCAGCAGCCCCGGGACTAGCGGACTCAATGAGCAGTTCTTC; cdr3_aa: CASSPGTSGLNEQFF
d_call: NA; v_call: TRBV27; cdr3_length: 15; j_call: TRBJ1-5; clone_size: NA; cdr3_nt: TGTGCCAGCAGTTTAAGGTTGGGCGCGGGTCAGCCCCAGCATTTT; cdr3_aa: CASSLRLGAGQPQHF
d_call: NA; v_call: TRBV4-1; cdr3_length: 13; j_call: TRBJ2-7; clone_size: once; cdr3_nt: TGCGCCAGCAGCCCGGATAACTCCTACGAGCAGTACTTC; cdr3_aa: CASSPDNSYEQYF
d_call: TRBD1; v_call: TRBV19; cdr3_length: 17; j_call: TRBJ2-6; clone_size: NA; cdr3_nt: TGTGCCAGCAGCACAGGGGGCGGTTTCTCTGGGGCCAACGTCCTGACTTTC; cdr3_aa: CASSTGGGFSGANVLTF
d_call: TRBD2; v_call: TRBV5-6; cdr3_length: 15; j_call: TRBJ2-3; clone_size: NA; cdr3_nt: TGTGCCAGCAGTCAGACTAGCGGGATGACAGATACGCAGTATTTT; cdr3_aa: CASSQTSGMTDTQYF